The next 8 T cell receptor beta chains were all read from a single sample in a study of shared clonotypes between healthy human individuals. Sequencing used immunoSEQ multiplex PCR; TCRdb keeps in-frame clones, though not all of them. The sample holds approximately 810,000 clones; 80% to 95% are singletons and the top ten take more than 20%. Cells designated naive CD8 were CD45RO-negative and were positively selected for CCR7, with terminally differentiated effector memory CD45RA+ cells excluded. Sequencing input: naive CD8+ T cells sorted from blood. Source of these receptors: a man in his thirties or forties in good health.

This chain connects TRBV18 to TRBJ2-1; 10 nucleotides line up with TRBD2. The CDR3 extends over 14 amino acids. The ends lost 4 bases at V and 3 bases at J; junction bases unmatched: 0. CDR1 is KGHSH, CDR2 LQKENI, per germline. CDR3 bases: TGTGCCAGCTCACGGACTAGCGGCTACAATGAGCAGTTCTTC. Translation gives CASSRTSGYNEQFF.

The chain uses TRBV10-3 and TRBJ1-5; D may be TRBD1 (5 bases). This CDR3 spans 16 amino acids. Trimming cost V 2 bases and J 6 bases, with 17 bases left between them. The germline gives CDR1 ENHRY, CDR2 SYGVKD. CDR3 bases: TGTGCCATCAGTGAGGCGGTGAGGGGCTCGGGTCAGCCCCAGCATTTT. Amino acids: CAISEAVRGSGQPQHF.

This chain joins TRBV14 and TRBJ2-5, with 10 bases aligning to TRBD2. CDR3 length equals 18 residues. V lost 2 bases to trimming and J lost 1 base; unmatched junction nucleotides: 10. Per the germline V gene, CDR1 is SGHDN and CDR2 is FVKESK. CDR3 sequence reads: CASSQRPSGSRLQETQYF. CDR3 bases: TGTGCCAGCAGCCAAAGGCCTAGCGGGAGTCGGCTCCAAGAGACCCAGTACTTC.

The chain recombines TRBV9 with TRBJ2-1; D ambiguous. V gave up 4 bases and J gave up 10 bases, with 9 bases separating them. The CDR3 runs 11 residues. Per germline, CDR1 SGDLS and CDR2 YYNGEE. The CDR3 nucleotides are TGTGCCAGCAGCACCGGGCGGGAGCAGTTCTTC. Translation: CASSTGREQFF.

CDR3 residues: CASSLEFGVTNYGYTF. CDR3 bases: TGTGCCAGCAGCTTAGAATTCGGGGTGACTAACTATGGCTACACCTTC. The rearrangement joins TRBV7-9 to TRBJ1-2; D not certain. This CDR3 region has 16 residues. The V gene's germline CDR1 is SEHNR and CDR2 FQNEAQ (reference sequence). V was clipped by 1 base and J by 0 bases, with 12 bases between them.

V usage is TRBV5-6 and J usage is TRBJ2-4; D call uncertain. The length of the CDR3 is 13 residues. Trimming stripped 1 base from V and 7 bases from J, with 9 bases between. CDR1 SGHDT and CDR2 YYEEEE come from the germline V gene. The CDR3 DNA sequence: TGTGCCAGCAGCTTGTCGCTGGTGAACATTCAGTACTTC. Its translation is CASSLSLVNIQYF.

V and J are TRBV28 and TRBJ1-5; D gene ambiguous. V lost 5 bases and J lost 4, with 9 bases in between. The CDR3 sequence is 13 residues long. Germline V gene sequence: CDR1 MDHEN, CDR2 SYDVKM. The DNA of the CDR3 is TGTGCCAGCAGTGTACAGCTGAATCAGCCCCAGCATTTT. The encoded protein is CASSVQLNQPQHF.

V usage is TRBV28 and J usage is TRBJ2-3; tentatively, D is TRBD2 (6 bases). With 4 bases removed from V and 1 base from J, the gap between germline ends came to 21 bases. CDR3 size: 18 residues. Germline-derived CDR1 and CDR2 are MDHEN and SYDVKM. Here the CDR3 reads CASSSGKDFGGGTDTQYF. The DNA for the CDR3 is TGTGCCAGCAGTTCCGGTAAGGACTTCGGGGGAGGCACAGATACGCAGTATTTT.